These 31 T cell receptor beta chains originate from one sample sequenced in a study of blood T cell repertoires in COVID-19. Clones were read by immunoSEQ multiplex PCR, and TCRdb kept only the in-frame ones, dropping some. The sample has about 310,000 clones; approximately 83% are singletons. Sequencing used PBMCs or T cells enriched from blood (not recorded which). Source of these receptors: a man aged 30 to 45 who had recovered from COVID-19.

The chain uses TRBV19 and TRBJ1-5; 9 bases are a match to TRBD1. The CDR3 is made up of 15 amino acids. V dropped 5 bases and J dropped 2; count of bases not matched to a gene: 4. CDR1 and CDR2 (germline): LNHDA, SQIVND (reference sequence). CDR3 DNA: TGTGCCAGTAGTGACAGGGGGAGAGGCAATCAGCCCCAGCATTTT. This encodes CASSDRGRGNQPQHF.

V usage is TRBV5-1 and J usage is TRBJ1-2, with TRBD1 matching over 7 bases. There are 16 residues in the CDR3. In germline, CDR1 is SGHRS, CDR2 YFSETQ. With 4 bases clipped from V and 4 bases from J, the junction kept 13 bases outside the gene matches. In nucleotides, the CDR3 is TGCGCCAGCAGCCAACAATCTCGAACAGGGGCCTATGGCTACACCTTC. Residues: CASSQQSRTGAYGYTF.

This chain joins TRBV11-1 and TRBJ2-1; 8 bases are a match to TRBD1. From germline, CDR1 is SGHAT and CDR2 FQDESV (reference sequence). This CDR3 comprises 13 residues. The J segment lost 7 bases and the V segment lost 3 bases, leaving 2 bases of the junction unmatched. CDR3: CASSLDRDNEQFF. CDR3 DNA sequence: TGTGCCAGCAGCTTGGACAGGGATAATGAGCAGTTCTTC.

The V call is TRBV6-5, the J call TRBJ1-6; D possibly corresponds to TRBD1 (6 bases). This CDR3 is 15 amino acids long. Deletions cut 4 bases from V and 5 bases from J, with 12 bases between. Per germline, CDR1 MNHEY and CDR2 SVGAGI. In DNA, the CDR3 is TGTGCCAGCAGTTCAGGACAGCCAGATAATTCACCCCTCCACTTT. The encoded protein is CASSSGQPDNSPLHF.

The chain joins TRBV5-1 to TRBJ1-1; 8 bases are shared with TRBD1. The CDR3 is 16 residues long. Germline CDR1 SGHRS, CDR2 YFSETQ. V shed 4 bases and J 3 bases; nucleotides not matched to a gene: 11. CDR3 in amino acids: CASSIGQGGADTEAFF. The CDR3 nucleotides read TGCGCCAGCAGCATAGGACAGGGAGGGGCTGACACTGAAGCTTTCTTT.

The genes are TRBV4-1 and TRBJ2-5; 9 bases agree with TRBD1. The CDR3 totals 15 residues. Germline values: CDR1 MGHRA, CDR2 YSYEKL. V shed 2 bases and J 4 bases; nucleotides not matched to a gene: 5. The CDR3 region is CASSQPGQGAETQYF. DNA for the CDR3: TGCGCCAGCAGCCAACCGGGACAGGGAGCAGAGACCCAGTACTTC.

The chain combines TRBV7-9 with TRBJ2-2; 7 bases are a match to TRBD1. CDR3 length: 17 residues. Per germline, CDR1 SEHNR and CDR2 FQNEAQ (reference sequence). V shed 5 bases and J 5 bases; nucleotides not matched to a gene: 14. Written as DNA, the CDR3 is TGTGCCAGCAGCCCTGGGACAGCCTCCACGGGGACCGGGGAGCTGTTTTTT. It yields the protein CASSPGTASTGTGELFF.

V usage is TRBV5-1 and J usage is TRBJ1-4; 9 positions agree with TRBD1. The CDR3 covers 15 residues. Germline trimming cut 4 bases from V and 6 bases from J; bases unmatched to any gene: 7. Germline lookup yields CDR1 SGHRS and CDR2 YFSETQ. CDR3 region: CASSLQGAQHEKLFF. The CDR3 nucleotides are TGCGCCAGCAGCCTACAGGGGGCCCAACATGAAAAACTGTTTTTT.

CDR3 region: CASSTITDTQYF. The CDR3 nucleotides are TGTGCCAGTAGTACAATCACAGATACGCAGTATTTT. The genes are TRBV19 and TRBJ2-3; D is unclear. The V gene lost 4 bases and the J gene lost 2 bases, with 4 bases spanning the gap. The length of the CDR3 is 12 residues. CDR1 is LNHDA, CDR2 SQIVND, per germline (reference sequence).

This rearrangement joins TRBV18 to TRBJ1-3; no reliable D call. The CDR3 consists of 15 residues. The V gene's germline CDR1 is KGHSH and CDR2 LQKENI. V gave up 1 base and J gave up 0 bases, with 7 bases separating them. CDR3: CASSPQRISGNTIYF. The CDR3 DNA follows: TGTGCCAGCTCACCACAGCGCATCTCTGGAAACACCATATATTTT. Full variable domain (rest looked up from reference TRBV18 and TRBJ1-3): NAGVMQNPRHLVRRRGQEARLRCSPMKGHSHVYWYRQLPEEGLKFMVYLQKENIIDESGMPKERFSAEFPKEGPSILRIQQVVRGDSAAYFCASSPQRISGNTIYFGEGSWLTVV.

This rearrangement joins TRBV7-9 to TRBJ1-1; D is unclear. V lost 5 bases and J lost 0, with 7 bases in between. This CDR3 is built from 13 residues. Germline CDR1 SEHNR, CDR2 FQNEAQ (reference sequence). The CDR3: CASSIDMNTEAFF. DNA for the CDR3: TGTGCCAGCAGCATAGATATGAACACTGAAGCTTTCTTT.

The chain couples TRBV6-5 to TRBJ1-1, with 8 bases identical to TRBD1. This CDR3 has 13 amino acids. The V gene's germline CDR1 is MNHEY and CDR2 SVGAGI. The trim removed 7 bases at V and 5 bases at J, leaving 6 bases unmatched. DNA for the CDR3: TGTGCCAGCAAGGGTACAGGGGGGACTGAAGCTTTCTTT. This gives the protein CASKGTGGTEAFF.

CDR3 in DNA: TGCGCCAGCAGCCCAAACTTTGCGGGGCTCTATGGCTACACCTTC. This encodes CASSPNFAGLYGYTF. J is TRBJ1-2 and V is TRBV4-1; D perhaps matches TRBD1 (5 bases). V was cut by 4 bases and J by 4 bases, with 16 bases left in between. CDR1 is MGHRA, CDR2 YSYEKL, per germline. The CDR3 spans 15 residues.

The rearrangement links TRBV27 to TRBJ2-7; no clear D. The germline V gene encodes CDR1 MNHEY and CDR2 SMNVEV (reference sequence). Trimming removed 1 base from V and 4 bases from J, with 8 bases in between. The CDR3 has 13 amino acids. CDR3 nucleotides: TGTGCCAGCAGTTTATACTCAGGTTACGAGCAGTACTTC. Its protein product is CASSLYSGYEQYF.

V usage is TRBV11-2 and J usage is TRBJ1-6; 8 positions agree with TRBD1. The germline V gene encodes CDR1 SGHAT and CDR2 FQNNGV. V was clipped by 0 bases and J by 8 bases; unmatched bases: 9. The CDR3 covers 17 residues. The CDR3 nucleotides read TGTGCCAGCAGCTTAGAAACTTCAGGGGGCTTGTATTCACCCCTCCACTTT. This gives the protein CASSLETSGGLYSPLHF.

This rearrangement joins TRBV9 to TRBJ1-1; 8 bases line up with TRBD1. This CDR3 is 13 amino acids long. Germline CDR1 reads SGDLS; CDR2 reads YYNGEE. The ends lost 4 bases at V and 7 bases at J; junction bases unmatched: 6. CDR3 sequence: CASSLDREDEAFF. CDR3 in DNA: TGTGCCAGCAGCCTGGACAGGGAGGATGAAGCTTTCTTT.

The rearrangement uses TRBV4-1 and TRBJ1-2; no definite D call. V was trimmed by 1 base and J by 6 bases, leaving 12 bases between them. The CDR3 has 14 residues. Per germline, CDR1 MGHRA and CDR2 YSYEKL. The CDR3 region is CASSQGSAYDGYTF. The CDR3 DNA is TGCGCCAGCAGCCAAGGGAGCGCCTATGATGGCTACACCTTC.

The CDR3 DNA reads TGTGCCTGGAGTGCATGGAAAGGACAGATTTTAGAGACCCAGTACTTC. It encodes CAWSAWKGQILETQYF. This chain uses TRBV30 with TRBJ2-5, with D maybe TRBD1 (6 bases). Trimming removed 1 base at V and 4 bases at J, with 19 bases between. This CDR3 is built from 16 residues. CDR1 GTSNPN and CDR2 SVGIG come from the germline V gene (reference sequence).

The chain is built from TRBV3-1 (or the pseudogene TRBV3-2) and TRBJ2-3, with unresolved D. The CDR3 totals 12 residues. V gave up 1 base and J gave up 8 bases, with 7 bases separating them. Germline V gene sequence: CDR1 LGHDT, CDR2 YNNKEL (reference sequence). CDR3 residues: CASSQGDATQYF. CDR3 DNA: TGTGCCAGCAGCCAAGGAGATGCTACGCAGTATTTT.

V is TRBV19 and J is TRBJ2-2; maybe TRBD1 (5 bases). Germline lookup yields CDR1 LNHDA and CDR2 SQIVND (reference sequence). CDR3 length: 17 amino acids. The V gene lost 5 bases and the J gene lost 4 bases, with 20 bases spanning the gap. The CDR3 nucleotides read TGTGCCAGTAGTTCAATGGGTGTCGACAGATCCACCGGGGAGCTGTTTTTT. This encodes CASSSMGVDRSTGELFF.

J is TRBJ2-5 and V is TRBV11-2; 7 positions match TRBD1. The junction had 17 bases not matched to a gene; V was cut back by 5 bases and J by 5 bases. The germline gives CDR1 SGHAT, CDR2 FQNNGV. CDR3 length equals 17 residues. CDR3 sequence (DNA): TGTGCCAGCAGCCCCACGTTGTTGGGACAGAGAGGGGAGACCCAGTACTTC. As protein: CASSPTLLGQRGETQYF.

This chain links TRBV6-5 with TRBJ2-3; a weak D match, TRBD1 (6 bases). Germline V gene lookup returns CDR1 MNHEY and CDR2 SVGAGI. The CDR3 covers 13 residues. Trimming pared 3 bases from V and 14 bases from J, leaving 18 bases between. The CDR3 region is CASSYWVQGHLYF. DNA of the CDR3: TGTGCCAGCAGTTATTGGGTCCAGGGGCATTTGTATTTT.

This chain joins TRBV5-6 and TRBJ1-2, with a weak D call TRBD1 (6 bases). Germline V CDR1 and CDR2: SGHDT, YYEEEE. V lost 6 bases and J 2 bases, leaving 17 bases between the germline ends. This CDR3 contains 15 residues. The CDR3: CASTAKNTGNYGYTF. The CDR3 DNA reads as TGTGCCAGCACCGCCAAAAATACAGGGAACTATGGCTACACCTTC.

V and J are TRBV25-1 and TRBJ1-2; TRBD1 might be the D (6 bases). The V and J ends lost 2 bases and 8 bases respectively, with 12 bases between them. Germline-derived CDR1 and CDR2 are MGHDK and SYGVNS. The CDR3 is 13 amino acids. CDR3 sequence reads: CASSEQGREGYTF. CDR3 bases: TGTGCCAGCAGTGAACAGGGGAGGGAAGGCTACACCTTC.

This rearrangement joins TRBV6-5 to TRBJ2-3; D is perhaps TRBD2 (7 bases). The V gene's germline CDR1 is MNHEY and CDR2 SVGAGI. The V end was cut by 7 bases, the J end by 3 bases, with 17 bases between. The length of the CDR3 is 15 residues. CDR3 amino acids: CASNIQGAGTDTQYF. Here the CDR3 DNA reads TGTGCCAGCAACATACAGGGAGCGGGGACAGATACGCAGTATTTT.

J is TRBJ2-3 and V is TRBV7-2; D is uncertain. The CDR3 runs 12 residues. The V end was cut by 6 bases, the J end by 2 bases, with 6 bases between. In germline, CDR1 is SGHTA, CDR2 FQGNSA. The CDR3 nucleotides are TGTGCCAGCAGATCCGTCACAGATACGCAGTATTTT. Translated: CASRSVTDTQYF.

This clone turned up a few times. The J gene is TRBJ2-3, the V gene TRBV7-3; maybe TRBD2 (5 bases). The CDR3 is made up of 16 amino acids. Germline CDR1 is SGHTA and CDR2 is FQGTGA. V shed 5 bases and J shed 2 bases, with 17 bases lying between them. The CDR3 DNA reads as TGTGCCAGCAGCGTAGGGAGTCAGCGGACCACAGATACGCAGTATTTT. Encoded protein: CASSVGSQRTTDTQYF.

The rearrangement uses TRBV4-1 and TRBJ1-1; D uncertain. With 4 bases removed from V and 0 bases from J, the gap between germline ends came to 6 bases. CDR1 is MGHRA and CDR2 is YSYEKL in the germline V gene. The CDR3 has 13 residues. Written as DNA, the CDR3 is TGCGCCAGCAGCCCTAGATTGAACACTGAAGCTTTCTTT. It codes for CASSPRLNTEAFF.

The V and J genes are TRBV3-1 (or the pseudogene TRBV3-2) and TRBJ1-4; D gene uncertain. Germline values: CDR1 LGHDT, CDR2 YNNKEL (reference sequence). V was trimmed by 0 bases and J by 8 bases, leaving 22 bases between them. The CDR3 covers 18 residues. This CDR3 is CASSQDPFLGGREEKLFF. The CDR3 nucleotides read TGTGCCAGCAGCCAAGATCCCTTTCTAGGCGGGAGGGAGGAAAAACTGTTTTTT.

The chain couples TRBV7-2 to TRBJ1-5, with a tentative D call TRBD1 (6 bases). The CDR3 runs 16 residues. With 5 bases removed from V and 3 bases from J, the gap between germline ends came to 17 bases. The V gene's germline CDR1 is SGHTA and CDR2 FQGNSA. The CDR3 coding sequence is TGTGCCAGCAGCCTGATGAGGGGGGGTCCCAATCAGCCCCAGCATTTT. This sequence encodes CASSLMRGGPNQPQHF.

The J gene is TRBJ2-1, the V gene TRBV7-9; perhaps TRBD1 as D (6 bases). CDR3 length equals 14 residues. Trimming removed 2 bases at V and 3 bases at J, with 8 bases between. The V gene's germline CDR1 is SEHNR and CDR2 FQNEAQ (reference sequence). CDR3 sequence (DNA): TGTGCCAGCAGCTTATCAGGGGTCTACAATGAGCAGTTCTTC. This codes for CASSLSGVYNEQFF.